This T cell receptor (beta chain) was found in a study of early T cells in non-severe SARS-CoV-2 infection. TCRdb redid the calling of the 5' RACE reads with MiXCR, one entry per CDR3 protein. The sample yields around 81,000 distinct CDR3 sequences, around 14% seen once. CDR1 is SGHKS and CDR2 is YYEKEE in the germline V gene (reference sequence). CDR3 length equals 15 residues. The V end was cut by 0 bases, the J end by 5 bases, with 15 bases between. This clonotype was found a few times. The rearrangement uses TRBV5-5 and TRBJ2-7; possible D gene TRBD2, 5 bases. This receptor was obtained from an adult who was a healthcare worker with PCR-confirmed SARS-CoV-2 infection or an uninfected control (not recorded which). Sequencing used whole blood. The CDR3 DNA sequence: TGTGCCAGCAGCTTGGCGGCAGGATGGACTGACGAGCAGTACTTC. Translating gives CASSLAAGWTDEQYF.